The rows below give T cell receptor beta chains drawn from one sample of a study of T cell responses to AZD1222 COVID-19 vaccine. Sequencing used immunoSEQ multiplex PCR; TCRdb keeps in-frame clones, though not all of them. There are 170,000 or so clones in the sample; about 86% occur only once, and under 14% lies in the top ten. The source was peripheral blood, collected 28 days after the second AZD1222 dose. The receptors shown here come from an adult who received the AZD1222 COVID-19 vaccine. The CDR3 runs from the conserved cysteine through the conserved F or W. Each record gives: V gene, clone size, D gene, J gene, CDR3 protein, CDR3 DNA. The D gene is left open where the match is weak. Clone size is not always given. Where it is, it says once, few, many or a class for expanded clones.

>TRBV2|few|-|TRBJ2-4
CASSDPLAKNIQYF
TGTGCCAGCAGTGACCCACTAGCCAAAAACATTCAGTACTTC
>TRBV6-5|few|-|TRBJ1-6
CASKRDIGYSPLHF
TGTGCCAGCAAACGGGACATTGGTTATTCACCCCTCCACTTT
>TRBV28|-|-|TRBJ2-7
CASSPRGTGEQYF
TGTGCCAGCAGCCCTCGGGGGACGGGAGAGCAGTACTTC
>TRBV7-2|few|-|TRBJ1-1
CASSATLNTEAFF
TGTGCCAGCAGCGCTACCCTGAACACTGAAGCTTTCTTT
>TRBV6-5|once|TRBD1|TRBJ2-7
CAGRGTVDYEQYF
TGTGCCGGCAGGGGGACGGTAGACTACGAGCAGTACTTC
>TRBV5-4|-|TRBD1|TRBJ2-7
CASRRGQAYEQYF
TGTGCCAGCAGACGGGGACAGGCCTACGAGCAGTACTTC
>TRBV19|-|TRBD2|TRBJ2-1
CASTLAGGRGEQFF
TGTGCCAGTACACTAGCGGGGGGGCGCGGTGAGCAGTTCTTC
>TRBV12-3/TRBV12-4|-|-|TRBJ1-1
CASSLEQITEAFF
TGTGCCAGCAGTTTAGAGCAGATCACTGAAGCTTTCTTT
>TRBV27|-|-|TRBJ2-1
CASSGQYNEQFF
TGTGCCAGCAGTGGTCAATACAATGAGCAGTTCTTC
>TRBV13|-|-|TRBJ1-5
CASSYRGGAGNQPQHF
TGTGCCAGCAGCTATCGGGGGGGGGCTGGCAATCAGCCCCAGCATTTT
>TRBV30|-|-|TRBJ2-5
CAWSVIKSGRQETQYF
TGTGCCTGGAGTGTAATTAAATCAGGTCGCCAAGAGACCCAGTACTTC
>TRBV2|-|-|TRBJ1-4
CASSVPRDSQGEKLFF
TGTGCCAGCAGTGTCCCCCGAGACAGCCAGGGGGAAAAACTGTTTTTT
>TRBV12-3/TRBV12-4|-|-|TRBJ2-7
CASGTGRYEQYF
TGTGCCAGCGGGACGGGCCGCTACGAGCAGTACTTC
>TRBV2|-|-|TRBJ1-6
CASGGGSSYNSPLHF
TGTGCCAGCGGCGGGGGGAGCTCCTATAATTCACCCCTCCACTTT
>TRBV5-4|few|-|TRBJ1-1
CASSLGRVRGTEAFF
TGTGCCAGCAGCTTGGGGAGGGTAAGGGGCACTGAAGCTTTCTTT
>TRBV7-9|-|-|TRBJ2-1
CASSLALTEQFF
TGTGCCAGCAGCTTAGCGCTGACTGAGCAGTTCTTC
>TRBV5-1|-|-|TRBJ1-4
CASSGTGTYSEKLFF
TGCGCCAGCAGCGGGACCGGGACATACAGTGAAAAACTGTTTTTT
>TRBV6-5|-|-|TRBJ1-3
CASRDTGNTIYF
TGTGCCAGCAGAGACACTGGAAACACCATATATTTT
>TRBV3-1/TRBV3-2|-|-|TRBJ2-3
CASSLRTGSTDTQYF
TGTGCCAGCAGCCTCCGGACTGGGAGCACAGATACGCAGTATTTT
>TRBV13|-|TRBD2|TRBJ2-5
CASSTTGGARLNQETQYF
TGTGCCAGCAGCACCACGGGGGGGGCTAGGTTAAACCAAGAGACCCAGTACTTC
>TRBV9|-|TRBD2|TRBJ2-7
CASSPRTSGAYEQYF
TGTGCCAGCAGCCCCCGGACTAGCGGGGCCTACGAGCAGTACTTC
>TRBV30|-|TRBD1|TRBJ1-4
CAHARDRGEKLFF
TGTGCCCACGCCCGGGACAGGGGCGAAAAACTGTTTTTT
>TRBV19|-|TRBD1|TRBJ2-7
CASSLTGDEQYF
TGTGCCAGTAGTCTTACAGGGGACGAGCAGTACTTC
>TRBV19|-|-|TRBJ1-2
CASSLTVNYGYTF
TGTGCCAGTAGCTTGACAGTGAACTATGGCTACACCTTC
>TRBV29-1|-|-|TRBJ1-5
CSVQPGRNQPQHF
TGCAGCGTTCAGCCTGGACGTAATCAGCCCCAGCATTTT
>TRBV6-4|-|TRBD2|TRBJ2-1
CASSELAGYNEQFF
TGTGCCAGCAGTGAACTAGCGGGCTACAATGAGCAGTTCTTC